The clone carrying this T cell receptor beta chain came up many times. Its specificity is not known. The CDR3 regions of TCR beta were amplified from RNA transcripts. HTBI primers were used for first-round RT-PCR of the TCR CDR3. Each CDR3 protein gets one entry after TCRdb re-called the multiplex PCR reads with MiXCR. Here the sample spans approximately 870,000 distinct CDR3 sequences, 38% being singletons. This record comes from a study of T cells in Graves' hyperthyroidism and ophthalmopathy. Trimming took off 0 bases at V and 7 bases at J, with 19 bases between the two ends. The CDR3 runs to 17 residues. Per germline, CDR1 LNHNV and CDR2 YYDKDF (reference sequence). Whole-study results and caveats: The authors' 13 V-J model separated ophthalmopathy from stable hyperthyroidism.

The J gene is TRBJ1-5, the V gene TRBV15; D is possibly TRBD1 (5 bases). Sequenced sample: blood. The sequence was obtained from a man between 18 and 35 years old with Graves' hyperthyroidism. The CDR3 DNA follows: TGTGCCACCAGCAGAGATGGTCTTGGGACGGGGGTACAGCCCCAGCATTTT. Translation gives CATSRDGLGTGVQPQHF.